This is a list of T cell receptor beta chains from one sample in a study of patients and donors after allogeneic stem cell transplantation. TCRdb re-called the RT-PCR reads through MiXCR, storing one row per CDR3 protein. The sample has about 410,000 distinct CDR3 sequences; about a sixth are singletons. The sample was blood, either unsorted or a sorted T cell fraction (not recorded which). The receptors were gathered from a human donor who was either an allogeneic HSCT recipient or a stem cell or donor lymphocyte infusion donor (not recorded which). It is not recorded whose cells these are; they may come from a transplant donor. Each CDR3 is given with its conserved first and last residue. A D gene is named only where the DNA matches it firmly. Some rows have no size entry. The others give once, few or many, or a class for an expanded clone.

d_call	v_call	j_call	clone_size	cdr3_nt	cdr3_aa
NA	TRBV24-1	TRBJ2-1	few	TGTGCCACCAGTGATCCAACAGGGTTGGATGAGCAGTTCTTC	CATSDPTGLDEQFF
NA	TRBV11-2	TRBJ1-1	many	TGTGCCAGCAGCTTAGATGGGGGATCTGGGGCTGAAGCTTTCTTT	CASSLDGGSGAEAFF
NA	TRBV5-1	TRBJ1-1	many	TGTGCCAGCAGCTTCGGGACACTAAACACTGAAGCTTTCTTT	CASSFGTLNTEAFF
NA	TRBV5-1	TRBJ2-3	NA	TGCGCCAGCAGCTTGGCCACCACCTCAGATACGCAGTATTTT	CASSLATTSDTQYF
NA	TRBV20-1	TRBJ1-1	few	TGCAGTGCTGGCGAACACCCAGGGTTGAATGCTTTCTTT	CSAGEHPGLNAFF
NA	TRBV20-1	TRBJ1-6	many	TGCAGTGCTGAGGACAGAGAGACCCTCCACTTT	CSAEDRETLHF
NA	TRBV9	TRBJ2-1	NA	TGTGCCAGCAGCGTAGCTCTCGCGGTCCCTCGGAATGAGCAGTTCTTC	CASSVALAVPRNEQFF
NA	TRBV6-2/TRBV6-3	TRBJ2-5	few	TGTGCCAGCAGTTACGAACTAGCAAAGAAGGGGACCCAGTACTTC	CASSYELAKKGTQYF
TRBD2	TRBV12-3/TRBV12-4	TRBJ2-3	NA	TGTGCCAGCAGTTTAGGCGGGGGGCCGGCAGATACGCAGTATTTT	CASSLGGGPADTQYF
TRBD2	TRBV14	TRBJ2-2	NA	TGTGCCAGCAGCCAAGTATCGCGGGGGACCTTCGCGAACACCGGGGAGCTGTTTTTT	CASSQVSRGTFANTGELFF
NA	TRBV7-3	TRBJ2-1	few	TGTGCCAGCAGCTTCCCCGGGGGCAATGAGCAGTTCTTC	CASSFPGGNEQFF
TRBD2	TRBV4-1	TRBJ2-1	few	TGCGCCAGCAGTATACTAGCGGGGGGCTCCTACAATGAGCAGTTCTTC	CASSILAGGSYNEQFF
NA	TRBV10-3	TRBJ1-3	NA	TGTGCCATCCGGACGGCTGGAAACACCATATATTTT	CAIRTAGNTIYF
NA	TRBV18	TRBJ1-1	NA	TGTGCCAGCTCCCTTCACCAGAACACTGAAGCTTTCTTT	CASSLHQNTEAFF
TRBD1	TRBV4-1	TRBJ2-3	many	TGCGCCAGCAGCGACAGGGGGACAGATACGCAGTATTTT	CASSDRGTDTQYF
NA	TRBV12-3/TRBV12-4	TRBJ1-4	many	TGTGCCAGCAGTTTAGCCCAGGGTCGGGATGAAAAACTGTTTTTT	CASSLAQGRDEKLFF
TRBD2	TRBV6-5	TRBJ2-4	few	TGTGCCAGCAGTTTTTCCTTCCCAGCGGGACCCAAAAACATTCAGTACTTC	CASSFSFPAGPKNIQYF
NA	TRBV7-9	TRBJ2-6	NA	TGTGCCAGCAGCTTATATCGGCCCTCTGGGGCCAACGTCCTGACTTTC	CASSLYRPSGANVLTF
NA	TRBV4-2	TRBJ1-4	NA	TGTGCCAGCAGCCAAGGTTTTTATGGGGATGAAAAACTGTTTTTT	CASSQGFYGDEKLFF
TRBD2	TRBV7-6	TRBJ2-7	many	TGTGCCAGCAGCTTGACTAGCGGCTACGAGCAGTACTTC	CASSLTSGYEQYF